A single sample gave rise to the 4 T cell receptor beta chains below, sequenced in a study of blood T cell repertoires in COVID-19. Generated by immunoSEQ multiplex PCR, the TCRdb table keeps only in-frame clones and is missing some. Of 280,000 or so clones in the sample, 85% to 90% were seen once. The specimen was PBMCs or T cells enriched from blood (not recorded which). These receptor sequences come from a woman aged 45-65 years who had been exposed to COVID-19.

This rearrangement joins TRBV1 to TRBJ1-6. TRBV1 counts as a pseudogene. CDR3 length equals 14 residues. In DNA form, the CDR3 reads TGCACCAGCAGCCAATGGAGGGGCTGTTCACCCCTCCACTTT. Its translation is CTSSQWRGCSPLHF.

V usage is TRBV3-1 (or the pseudogene TRBV3-2) and J usage is TRBJ2-7, with D perhaps matching TRBD1 (5 bases). This CDR3 has 13 residues. Per germline, CDR1 LGHDT and CDR2 YNNKEL (reference sequence). V was clipped by 2 bases and J by 5 bases, with 10 bases between them. The CDR3 region is CASSQNPGNEQYF. Written as DNA, the CDR3 is TGTGCCAGCAGCCAAAATCCAGGGAACGAGCAGTACTTC.

This clone was seen just once. V is TRBV5-1 and J is TRBJ2-5, with 14 bases that match TRBD2. Per the germline V gene, CDR1 is SGHRS and CDR2 is YFSETQ. Trimming at V came to 3 bases and at J to 2 bases, leaving 3 bases not matched to a gene. CDR3 length equals 16 residues. The CDR3 is CASSSGLAGVQETQYF. The CDR3 coding sequence is TGCGCCAGCAGCTCGGGACTAGCGGGGGTTCAAGAGACCCAGTACTTC.

The chain has TRBV19 and TRBJ1-1, with 7 nucleotides matching TRBD1. Unmatched junction bases numbered 5, after V lost 8 bases and J lost 5 bases. Germline V CDR1 and CDR2: LNHDA, SQIVND (reference sequence). The CDR3 extends over 12 amino acids. DNA for the CDR3: TGTGCCAGTCGACAGGGAGGTACTGAAGCTTTCTTT. Its translation is CASRQGGTEAFF.